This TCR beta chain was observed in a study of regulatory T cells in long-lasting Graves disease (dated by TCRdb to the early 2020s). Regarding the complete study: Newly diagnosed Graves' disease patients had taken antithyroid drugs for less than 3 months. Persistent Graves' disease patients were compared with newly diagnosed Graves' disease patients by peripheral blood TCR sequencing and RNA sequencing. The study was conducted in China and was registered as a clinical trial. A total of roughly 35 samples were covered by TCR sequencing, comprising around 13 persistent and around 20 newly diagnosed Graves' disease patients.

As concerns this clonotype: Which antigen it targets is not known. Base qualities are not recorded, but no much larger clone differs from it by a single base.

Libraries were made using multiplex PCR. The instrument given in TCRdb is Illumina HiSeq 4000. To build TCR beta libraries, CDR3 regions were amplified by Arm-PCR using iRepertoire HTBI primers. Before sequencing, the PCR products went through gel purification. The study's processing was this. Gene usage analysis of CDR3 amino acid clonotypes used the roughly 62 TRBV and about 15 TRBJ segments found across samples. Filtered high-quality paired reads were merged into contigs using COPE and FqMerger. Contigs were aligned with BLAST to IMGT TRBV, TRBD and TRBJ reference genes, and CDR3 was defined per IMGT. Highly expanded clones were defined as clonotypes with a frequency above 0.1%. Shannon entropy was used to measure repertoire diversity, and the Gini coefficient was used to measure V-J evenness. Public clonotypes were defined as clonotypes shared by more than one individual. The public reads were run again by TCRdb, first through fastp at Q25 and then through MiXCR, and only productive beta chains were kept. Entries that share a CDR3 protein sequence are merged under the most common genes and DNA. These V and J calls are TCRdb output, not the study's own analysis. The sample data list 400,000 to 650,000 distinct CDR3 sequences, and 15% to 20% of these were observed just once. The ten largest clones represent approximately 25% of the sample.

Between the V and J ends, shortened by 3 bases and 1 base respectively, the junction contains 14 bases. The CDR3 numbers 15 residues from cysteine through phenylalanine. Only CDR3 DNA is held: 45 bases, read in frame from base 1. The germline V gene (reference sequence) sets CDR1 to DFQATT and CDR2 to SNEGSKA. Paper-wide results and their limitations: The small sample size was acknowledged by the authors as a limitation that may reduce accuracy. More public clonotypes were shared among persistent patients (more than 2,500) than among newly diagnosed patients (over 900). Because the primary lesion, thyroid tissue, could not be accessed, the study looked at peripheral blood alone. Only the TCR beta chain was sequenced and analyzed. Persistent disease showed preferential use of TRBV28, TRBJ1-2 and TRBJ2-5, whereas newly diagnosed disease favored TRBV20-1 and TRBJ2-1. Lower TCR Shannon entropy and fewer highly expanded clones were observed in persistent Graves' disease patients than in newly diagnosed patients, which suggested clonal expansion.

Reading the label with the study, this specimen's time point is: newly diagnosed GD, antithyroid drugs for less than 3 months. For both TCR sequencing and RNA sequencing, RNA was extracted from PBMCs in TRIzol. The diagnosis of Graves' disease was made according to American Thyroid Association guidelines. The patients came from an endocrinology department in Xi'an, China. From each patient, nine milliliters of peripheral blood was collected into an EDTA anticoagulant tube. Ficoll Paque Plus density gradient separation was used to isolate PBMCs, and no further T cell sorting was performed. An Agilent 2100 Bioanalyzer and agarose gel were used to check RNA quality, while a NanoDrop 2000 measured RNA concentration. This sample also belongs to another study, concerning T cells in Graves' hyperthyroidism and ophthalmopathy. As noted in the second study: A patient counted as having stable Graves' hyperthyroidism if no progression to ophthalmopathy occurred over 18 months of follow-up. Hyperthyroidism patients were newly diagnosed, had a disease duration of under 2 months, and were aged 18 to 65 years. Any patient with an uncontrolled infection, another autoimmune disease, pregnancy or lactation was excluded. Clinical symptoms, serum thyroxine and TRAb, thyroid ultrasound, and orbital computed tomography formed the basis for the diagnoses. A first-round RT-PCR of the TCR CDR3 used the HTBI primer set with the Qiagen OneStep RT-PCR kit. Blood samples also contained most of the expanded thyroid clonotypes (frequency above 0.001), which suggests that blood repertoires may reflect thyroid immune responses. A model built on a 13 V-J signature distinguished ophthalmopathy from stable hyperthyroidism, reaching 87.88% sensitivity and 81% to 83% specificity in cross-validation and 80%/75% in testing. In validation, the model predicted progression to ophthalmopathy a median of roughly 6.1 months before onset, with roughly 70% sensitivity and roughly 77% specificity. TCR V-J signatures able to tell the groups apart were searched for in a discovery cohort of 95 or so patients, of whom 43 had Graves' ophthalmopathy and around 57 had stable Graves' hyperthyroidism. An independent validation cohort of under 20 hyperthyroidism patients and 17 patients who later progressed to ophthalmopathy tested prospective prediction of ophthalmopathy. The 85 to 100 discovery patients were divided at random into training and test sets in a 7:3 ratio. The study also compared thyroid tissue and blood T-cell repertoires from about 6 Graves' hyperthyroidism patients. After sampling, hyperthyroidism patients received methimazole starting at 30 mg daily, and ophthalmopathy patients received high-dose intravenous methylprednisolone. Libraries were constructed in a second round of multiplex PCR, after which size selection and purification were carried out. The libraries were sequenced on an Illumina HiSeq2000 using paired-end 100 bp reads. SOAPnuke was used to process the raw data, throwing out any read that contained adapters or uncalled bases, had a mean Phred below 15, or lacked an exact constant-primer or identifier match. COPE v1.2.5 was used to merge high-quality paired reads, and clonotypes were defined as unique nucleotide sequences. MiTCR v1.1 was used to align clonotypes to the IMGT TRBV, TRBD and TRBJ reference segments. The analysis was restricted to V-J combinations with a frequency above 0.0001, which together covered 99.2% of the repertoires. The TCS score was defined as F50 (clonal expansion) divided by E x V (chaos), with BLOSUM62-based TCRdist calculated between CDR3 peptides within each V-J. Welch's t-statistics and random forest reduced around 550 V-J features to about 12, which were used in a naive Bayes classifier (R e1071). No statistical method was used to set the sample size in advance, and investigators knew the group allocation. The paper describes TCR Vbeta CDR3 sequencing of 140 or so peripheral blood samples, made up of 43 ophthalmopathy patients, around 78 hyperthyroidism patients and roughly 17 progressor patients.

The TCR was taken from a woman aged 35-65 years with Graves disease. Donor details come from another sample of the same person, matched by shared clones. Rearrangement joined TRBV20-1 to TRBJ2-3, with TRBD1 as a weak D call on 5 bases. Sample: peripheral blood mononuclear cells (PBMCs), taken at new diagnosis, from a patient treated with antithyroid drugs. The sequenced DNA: TGCAGTGCTAGGGGGCTAGGCGAGGGCACAGATACGCAGTATTTT. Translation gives CSARGLGEGTDTQYF.